The clone carrying this TCR beta chain came up a few times. This entry comes from a study of naive and memory T cell subsets. An equimolar mix of two oligonucleotides served as the beta constant-region primer for TRBC1 and TRBC2. Ligated cDNA was amplified by four rounds of PCR with nested alpha and beta constant-region primers and SP2. TCRdb re-called the UMI-ligation and nested PCR reads through MiXCR, storing one row per CDR3 protein. The sample has 85,000 or so distinct CDR3 sequences, over 8.5% seen once. The CDR3 runs 14 residues. The V segment lost 6 bases and the J segment 4 bases; nucleotides outside the gene matches: 10. Germline V gene lookup returns CDR1 SQVTM and CDR2 ANQGSEA.

The chain carries TRBV29-1 and TRBJ2-5; TRBD1 matches at 8 bases. The sequencing input was naive CD8+ T cells from blood. The TCR originated in a human donor in good health. CDR3 protein: CSVGGRGRAETQYF. Here the CDR3 DNA reads TGCAGCGTGGGCGGCAGGGGGCGTGCAGAGACCCAGTACTTC.